The source of this T cell receptor (beta chain) is a study of cytomegalovirus exposure and HLA in healthy donors. General observations from the study: Earlier analysis found most TCR beta V segments productive about 87% or about 30% of the time.

Germline V lookup: CDR1 SGHRS, CDR2 YFSETQ. V trimming: 2 bases; J trimming: 5 bases; junction bases outside the gene matches: 11. The CDR3 sequence is 16 residues long. The PCR ran on 60 Vbeta and 13 Jbeta primers. Data came from immunoSEQ multiplex PCR; TCRdb stores just in-frame clones and leaves some out. The repertoire has roughly 160,000 clones, 60% to 85% of them found once; the top ten carry around 3.2%. Worth noting for this clone: Its antigen is unknown.

Sequenced: PBMCs. The rearrangement links TRBV5-1 to TRBJ2-3; 7 nucleotides line up with TRBD1. This receptor was obtained from a woman aged 45-65 years in good health and CMV-seropositive. The CDR3 DNA sequence: TGCGCCAGCAGCTTTGGGACAGCAAACCTTCTAGATACGCAGTATTTT. It translates to CASSFGTANLLDTQYF.